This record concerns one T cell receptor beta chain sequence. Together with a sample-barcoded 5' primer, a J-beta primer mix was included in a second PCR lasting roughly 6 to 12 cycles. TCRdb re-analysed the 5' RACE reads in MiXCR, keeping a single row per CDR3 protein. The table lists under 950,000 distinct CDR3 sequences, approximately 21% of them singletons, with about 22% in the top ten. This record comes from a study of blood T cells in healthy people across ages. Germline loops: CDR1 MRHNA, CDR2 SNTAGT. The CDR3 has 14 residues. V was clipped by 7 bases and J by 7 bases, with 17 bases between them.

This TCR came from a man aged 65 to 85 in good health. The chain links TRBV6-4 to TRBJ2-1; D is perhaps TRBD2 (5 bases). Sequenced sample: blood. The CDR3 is CASNVRRRMNEQFF. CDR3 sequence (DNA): TGTGCCAGCAATGTTCGGAGGAGGATGAATGAGCAGTTCTTC.